The T cell receptor (beta chain) described here comes from a study of shared clonotypes between healthy human individuals. Study overall: The study enrolled two women and a few men aged 18 to 49. Whole-study findings and limits: Naive subsets usually exceeded memory subsets in estimated richness. The researchers took only blood, and tissue repertoires probably look different.

The germline V and J ends were trimmed by 0 bases and 6 bases, with 11 bases remaining between them. The CDR3 runs to 15 residues. In germline, CDR1 is MGHRA, CDR2 YSYEKL. Authors' methods: Junction-only immunoSEQ data arrived without quality scores, meaning filtering differed. Produced via immunoSEQ multiplex PCR; TCRdb's table is partial and in-frame only. From that table come the V and J calls and clone size; the DNA was used to work out D and trimming. The top ten hold 0.13% of the sample, which has some 2 million clones, 85% to 95% seen once. As to this clone: Its antigen is undetermined.

This receptor was taken from a man between 18 and 29 years old in good health. This rearrangement joins TRBV4-1 to TRBJ1-4, with D maybe TRBD1 (5 bases). The sequenced sample was naive CD4+ T cells sorted from blood. Subset noted: CD45RA+ positively selected. The CDR3 DNA is TGCGCCAGCAGCCAAGAAGGGGAACCTTATGAAAAACTGTTTTTT. As protein: CASSQEGEPYEKLFF.